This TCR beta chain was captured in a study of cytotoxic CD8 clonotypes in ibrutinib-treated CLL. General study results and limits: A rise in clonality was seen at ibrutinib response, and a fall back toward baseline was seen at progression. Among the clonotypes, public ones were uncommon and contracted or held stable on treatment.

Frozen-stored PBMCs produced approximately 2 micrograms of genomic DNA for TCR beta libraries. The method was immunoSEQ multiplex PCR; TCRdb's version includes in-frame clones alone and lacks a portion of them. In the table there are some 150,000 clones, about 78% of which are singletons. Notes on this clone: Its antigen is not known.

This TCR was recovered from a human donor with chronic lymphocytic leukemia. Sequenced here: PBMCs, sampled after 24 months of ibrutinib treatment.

The CDR3 sequence: CASSSGLRTDTQYF. The CDR3, as DNA: TGTGCCAGCAGCTCGGGACTCCGCACAGATACGCAGTATTTT. J is TRBJ2-3 and V is TRBV7-2; a weak D match, TRBD2 (6 bases). The V end lost 4 bases, the J end lost 1 base, and 9 bases lay between the germline ends. The CDR3 extends over 14 amino acids. The germline gives CDR1 SGHTA, CDR2 FQGNSA.